This T cell receptor beta chain appears in the sequencing data of a study of T cells after yellow fever vaccination. MiXCR, applied by TCRdb to the 5' RACE reads, yields one record per CDR3 protein. The sample holds 300,000 or so distinct CDR3 sequences, around 8.1% seen once. This clonotype was detected a few times. This TCR came from a man younger than 35 who received the YFV17D yellow fever vaccine. Sequencing was performed on PBMCs, taken more than 35 days after the first yellow fever vaccination.

CDR3 nucleotide sequence: TGCAGTGCCATCCGGGACGGTGGGGGCTACACCTTC. The encoded protein is CSAIRDGGGYTF. V gene TRBV20-1 combines with J gene TRBJ1-2, with D possibly matching TRBD1 (5 bases). This CDR3 comprises 12 residues. The germline CDR1 and CDR2 sequences are DFQATT and SNEGSKA (reference sequence). V lost 6 bases, J lost 8 bases, and 16 bases lay in between.